This entry is about one T cell receptor (beta chain). This clonotype was seen many times. Its target antigen remains unknown. Base quality data are lacking; no much larger clone is found one base away. TCR libraries were constructed from roughly 380 ng RNA using the Immunoverse kit, and molecular barcoded adaptors covering alpha/delta and beta/gamma chains were employed. TCR library preparation was performed with the same RNA that was used for transcriptome sequencing. Sequencing of the TCR libraries was done on an Illumina HiSeq 4000 with 2 x 150 cycles. The authors processed their data as follows. With MiXCR, TCR reads were aligned to human V, D, J and C references and assembled into CDR3 clonotypes, with quality filtering and error correction included. The tcR package in R was used for analysis of clonotype counts and gene usage diversity. For inspection of raw mapping reads, RNA-seq reads were mapped by STAR aligner version 2.5.3a onto GRCh37 of the human genome. To test how sequencing depth affected the clonotypes detected, IR-seq fastq files were randomly downsampled with Seqtk 1.3. The raw public reads went through TCRdb reprocessing: fastp at Q25, MiXCR clone calling, in-frame beta chains kept. Merged by CDR3 protein, the rows form single entries marked with the most common genes and DNA. The V and J calls shown here were made by TCRdb, not taken from the authors' results. The sample records around 130,000 distinct CDR3 sequences, 13% of which are singletons. Just under 8.5% of the sample is taken by the ten largest.

Trimming removed 0 bases from V and 7 bases from J; the gene matches leave 5 bases unexplained. From the germline V gene, CDR1 is MNHEY and CDR2 is SVGAGI. Inclusive of the bounding cysteine and phenylalanine, the CDR3 is 15 residues long. Left in the record is the CDR3 DNA by itself, 45 bases read in frame from the first base. Bone marrow was sampled from every patient at the time of active disease. Ficoll-Hypaque density gradient centrifugation was used to isolate bone marrow mononuclear cells. Myeloma plasma cells were removed and CD138-negative cells were obtained by negative selection following labeling with CD138 magnetic microbeads on a MACS separator. The purity of the isolated cells was checked by flow cytometry with CD138 antibodies on an Attune NxT. TRIzol reagent was used to extract total RNA, and a NanoDrop spectrophotometer was used to quantify the extracted RNA. Paired RNA-seq and IR-seq were performed on each patient's CD138-negative bone marrow sample.

These data originate in a study of read filtering for tumor transcriptome and immune sequencing (TCRdb year 2020). General notes on the study: The cohort was composed of about 16 male and some 15 female patients, with a mean age of approximately 72 years and an age range of roughly 45 to 85. By revised international staging, 8 or 9 patients were R-ISS I, about 16 were R-ISS II and 6 or 7 were R-ISS III. After DNase treatment, whole-transcriptome libraries were prepared using the TruSeq RNA Access Library Prep Kit. TCR-region mapped reads per sample ranged from about 3.5 to 10.27 million with IR-seq versus only roughly 75 to 1273 with RNA-seq. Using the same bone marrow samples, the study ran both targeted immune repertoire sequencing and bulk whole-transcriptome sequencing and then compared the TCR repertoires from each method. One main goal was a read-filtering strategy for immune repertoire data, in particular deciding whether clonotypes backed by only one read should be removed.

General findings and caveats noted by the study authors: IR-seq captured clonotypes at much higher depth and more reliably than RNA-seq, and smaller IR-seq throughput sufficed to identify most shared clonotypes. Removing single-read clonotypes increased the correlation between IR-seq and RNA-seq shared clonotype proportions. Rather than purified T cells, the sorted CD138-negative fraction was a mixed bone marrow immune population. In IR-seq, about 82% of clonotypes but 3% to 4% of total reads were represented by single-read clonotypes, whereas in RNA-seq, 74.6% of clonotypes and approximately 44% of reads were represented by single-read clonotypes.

The sequence is built from TRBV6-5 and TRBJ2-2, with 7 middle bases fitting TRBD2. The sequence was collected from a donor at least 40 years old with multiple myeloma. The sequenced material came from a population of CD138-negative cells sorted from bone marrow. This specimen's cell subset or site label, per the study, means: bone marrow mononuclear cells depleted of CD138+ plasma/myeloma cells by negative magnetic selection. Read as DNA, the sequence is TGTGCCAGCAGTTACTCTAGGACTAGTAACGGGGAGCTGTTTTTT. Its coded protein is CASSYSRTSNGELFF.